This T cell receptor beta chain was found in a study of response to subunit inactivated influenza vaccine. Overall study results and limits: Few new T cells, the authors suggested, are recruited by each seasonal influenza vaccination.

MiXCR, run by TCRdb on the RT-PCR reads, gives a single entry per CDR3 protein. The sample carries about 480,000 distinct CDR3 sequences, about 10% recorded once. Germline V gene data show CDR1 as SGHRS and CDR2 as YFSETQ. CDR3 length equals 12 residues. Deletions cut 4 bases from V and 4 bases from J, with 6 bases between. This clonotype has at least ten counts. Its antigen remains unknown. The clonotype was recovered from a man in his fifties or sixties who received an inactivated influenza vaccine. Specimen: PBMCs from blood, collected about 40 days after vaccination. V and J are TRBV5-1 and TRBJ2-1, with D hard to call. Written as DNA, the CDR3 is TGCGCCAGCAGCGTAGGATACAATGAGCAGTTCTTC. Translated: CASSVGYNEQFF.